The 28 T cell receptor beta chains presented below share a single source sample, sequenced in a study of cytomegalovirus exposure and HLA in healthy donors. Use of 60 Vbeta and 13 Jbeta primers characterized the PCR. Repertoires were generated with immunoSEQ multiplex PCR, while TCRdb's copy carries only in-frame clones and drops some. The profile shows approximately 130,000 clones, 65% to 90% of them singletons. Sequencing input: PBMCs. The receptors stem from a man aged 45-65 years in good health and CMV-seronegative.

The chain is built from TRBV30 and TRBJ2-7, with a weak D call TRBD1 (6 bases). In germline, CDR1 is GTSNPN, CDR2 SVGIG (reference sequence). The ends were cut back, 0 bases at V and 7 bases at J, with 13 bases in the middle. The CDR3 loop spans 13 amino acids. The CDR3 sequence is CAWSVIGGYEQYF. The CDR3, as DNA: TGTGCCTGGAGTGTAATTGGGGGCTATGAGCAGTACTTC.

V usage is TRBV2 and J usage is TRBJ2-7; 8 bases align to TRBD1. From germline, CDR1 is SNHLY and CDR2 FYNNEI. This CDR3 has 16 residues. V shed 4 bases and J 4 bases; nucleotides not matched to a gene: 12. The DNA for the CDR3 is TGTGCCAGCAGTGTAGGACAGGGTAATCGGGGATACGAGCAGTACTTC. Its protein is CASSVGQGNRGYEQYF.

In DNA form, the CDR3 reads TGCGCCAGCAGCCGGGGGACATCCCCGGGAGAGACCCAGTACTTC. Amino acids: CASSRGTSPGETQYF. The gene calls are TRBV4-3 and TRBJ2-5, with D perhaps matching TRBD1 (6 bases). The germline V gene has CDR1 LGHNA and CDR2 YSLEER. The CDR3 sequence is 15 residues long. V was trimmed by 4 bases and J by 4 bases, leaving 16 bases between them.

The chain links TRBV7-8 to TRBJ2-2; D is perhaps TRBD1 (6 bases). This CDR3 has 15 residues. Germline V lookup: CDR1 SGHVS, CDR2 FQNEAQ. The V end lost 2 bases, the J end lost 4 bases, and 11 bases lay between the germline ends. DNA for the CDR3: TGTGCCAGCAGCTTACAGGGGTCCGGCACCGGGGAGCTGTTTTTT. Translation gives CASSLQGSGTGELFF.

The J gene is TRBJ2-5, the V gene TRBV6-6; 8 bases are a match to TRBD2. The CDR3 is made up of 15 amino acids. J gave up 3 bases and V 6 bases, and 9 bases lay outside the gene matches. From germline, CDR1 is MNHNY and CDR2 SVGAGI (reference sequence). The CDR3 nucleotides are TGTGCCAGCAGACAGAGCGGGGGCCGAAAAGAGACCCAGTACTTC. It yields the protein CASRQSGGRKETQYF.

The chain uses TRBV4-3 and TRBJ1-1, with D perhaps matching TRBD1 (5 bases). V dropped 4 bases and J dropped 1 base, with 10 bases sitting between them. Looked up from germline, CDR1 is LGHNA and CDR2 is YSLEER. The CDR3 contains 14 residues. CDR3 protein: CASSPPGGNTEAFF. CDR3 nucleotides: TGCGCCAGCAGCCCACCGGGGGGGAACACTGAAGCTTTCTTT.

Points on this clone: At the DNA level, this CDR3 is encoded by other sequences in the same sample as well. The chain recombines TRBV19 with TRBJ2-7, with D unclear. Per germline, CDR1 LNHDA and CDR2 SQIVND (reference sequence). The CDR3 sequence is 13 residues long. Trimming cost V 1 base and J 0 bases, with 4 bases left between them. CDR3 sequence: CASSIGSSYEQYF. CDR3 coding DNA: TGTGCCAGTAGTATAGGGAGCTCCTACGAGCAGTACTTC.

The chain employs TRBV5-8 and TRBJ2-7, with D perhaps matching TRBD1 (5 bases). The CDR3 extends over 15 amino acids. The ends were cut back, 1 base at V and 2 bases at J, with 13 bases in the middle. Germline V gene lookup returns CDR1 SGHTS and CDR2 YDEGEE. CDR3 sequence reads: CASSLSNRLTYEQYF. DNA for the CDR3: TGTGCCAGCAGCTTGAGTAACAGGTTAACCTACGAGCAGTACTTC.

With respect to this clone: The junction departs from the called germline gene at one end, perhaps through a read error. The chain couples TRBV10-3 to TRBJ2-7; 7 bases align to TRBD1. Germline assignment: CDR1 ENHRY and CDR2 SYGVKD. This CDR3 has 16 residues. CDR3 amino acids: CAVRPSGQRSSYEQYF. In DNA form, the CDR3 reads TGTGCCGTCAGACCCTCGGGACAGAGGTCCTCCTACGAGCAGTACTTC.

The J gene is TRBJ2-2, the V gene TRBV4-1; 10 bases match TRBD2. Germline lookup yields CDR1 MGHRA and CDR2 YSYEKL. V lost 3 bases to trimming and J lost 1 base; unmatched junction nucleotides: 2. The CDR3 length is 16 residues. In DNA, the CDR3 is TGCGCCAGCAGCCAGAGCGGGGGGGGGAACACCGGGGAGCTGTTTTTT. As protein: CASSQSGGGNTGELFF.

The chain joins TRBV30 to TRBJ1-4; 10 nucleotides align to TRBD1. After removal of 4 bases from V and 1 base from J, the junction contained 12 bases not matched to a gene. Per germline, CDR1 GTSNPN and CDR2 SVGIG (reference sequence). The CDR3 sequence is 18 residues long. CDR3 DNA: TGTGCCTGGAACCCCCGGGACAGGGGATACCTAACTAATGAAAAACTGTTTTTT. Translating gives CAWNPRDRGYLTNEKLFF.

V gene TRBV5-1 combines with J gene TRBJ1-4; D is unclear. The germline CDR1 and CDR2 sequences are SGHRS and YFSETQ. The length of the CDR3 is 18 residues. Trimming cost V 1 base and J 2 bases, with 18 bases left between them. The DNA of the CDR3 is TGCGCCAGCAGCTTGTACCCCGGACCCACGGGGACTAATGAAAAACTGTTTTTT. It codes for CASSLYPGPTGTNEKLFF.

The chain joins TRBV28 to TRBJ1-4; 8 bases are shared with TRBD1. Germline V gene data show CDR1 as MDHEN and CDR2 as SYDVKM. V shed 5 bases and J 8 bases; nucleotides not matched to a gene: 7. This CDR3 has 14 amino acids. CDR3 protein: CASSPGGQGEKLFF. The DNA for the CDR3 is TGTGCCAGCAGTCCAGGGGGCCAGGGAGAAAAACTGTTTTTT.

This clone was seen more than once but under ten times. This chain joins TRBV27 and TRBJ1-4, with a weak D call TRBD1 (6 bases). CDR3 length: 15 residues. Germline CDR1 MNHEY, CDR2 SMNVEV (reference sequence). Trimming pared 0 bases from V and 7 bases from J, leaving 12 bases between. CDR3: CASSLSTGMVEKLFF. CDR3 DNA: TGTGCCAGCAGTTTATCTACAGGGATGGTTGAAAAACTGTTTTTT.

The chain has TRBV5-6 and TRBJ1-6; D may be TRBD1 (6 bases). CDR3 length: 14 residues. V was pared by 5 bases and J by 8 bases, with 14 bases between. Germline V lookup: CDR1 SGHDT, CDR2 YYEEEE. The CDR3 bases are TGTGCCAGCAGTCAGGGGCTAGGGGATTCACCCCTCCACTTT. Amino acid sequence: CASSQGLGDSPLHF.

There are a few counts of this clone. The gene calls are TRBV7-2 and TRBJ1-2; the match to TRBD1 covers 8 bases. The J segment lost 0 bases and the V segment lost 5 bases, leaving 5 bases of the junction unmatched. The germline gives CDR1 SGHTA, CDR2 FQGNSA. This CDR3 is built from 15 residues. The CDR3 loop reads CASSAMTGANYGYTF. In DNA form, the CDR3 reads TGTGCCAGCAGCGCAATGACAGGGGCTAACTATGGCTACACCTTC.

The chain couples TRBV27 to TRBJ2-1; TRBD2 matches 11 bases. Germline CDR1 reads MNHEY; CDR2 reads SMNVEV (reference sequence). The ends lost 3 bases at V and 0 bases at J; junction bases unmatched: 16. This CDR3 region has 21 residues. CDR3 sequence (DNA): TGTGCCAGCAGTTTCTTGGGTCGGGCTAGCGGGGGGCGCCGCTCCTACAATGAGCAGTTCTTC. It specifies CASSFLGRASGGRRSYNEQFF.

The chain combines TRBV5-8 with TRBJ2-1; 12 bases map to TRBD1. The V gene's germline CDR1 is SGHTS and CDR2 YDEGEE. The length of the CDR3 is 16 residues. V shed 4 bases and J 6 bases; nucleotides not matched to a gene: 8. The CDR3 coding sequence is TGTGCCAGCAGCCCGGGAGGGGGACAGGGGGCCAATGAGCAGTTCTTC. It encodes CASSPGGGQGANEQFF. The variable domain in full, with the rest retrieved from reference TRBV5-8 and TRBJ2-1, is EAGVTQSPTHLIKTRGQQATLRCSPISGHTSVYWYQQALGLGLQFLLWYDEGEERNRGNFPPRFSGRQFPNYSSELNVNALELEDSALYLCASSPGGGQGANEQFFGPGTRLTVL.

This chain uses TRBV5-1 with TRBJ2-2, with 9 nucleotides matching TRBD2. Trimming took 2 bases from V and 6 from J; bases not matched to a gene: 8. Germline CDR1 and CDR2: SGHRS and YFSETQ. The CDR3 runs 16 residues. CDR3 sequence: CASSLVASGDAGELFF. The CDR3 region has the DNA TGCGCCAGCAGCTTAGTCGCTAGCGGGGACGCCGGGGAGCTGTTTTTT.

CDR3 amino acids: CASPLYGELFF. Written as DNA, the CDR3 is TGTGCCAGCCCCCTTTACGGGGAGCTGTTTTTT. The genes are TRBV6-5 and TRBJ2-2; D call uncertain. Germline CDR1 is MNHEY and CDR2 is SVGAGI. The CDR3 loop spans 11 amino acids. V was cut by 8 bases and J by 7 bases, with 8 bases left in between.

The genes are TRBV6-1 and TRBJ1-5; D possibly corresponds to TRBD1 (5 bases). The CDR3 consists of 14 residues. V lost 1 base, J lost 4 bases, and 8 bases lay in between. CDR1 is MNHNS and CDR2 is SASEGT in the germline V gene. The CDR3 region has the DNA TGTGCCAGCAGTGAAGGGGGCAGAAATCAGCCCCAGCATTTT. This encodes CASSEGGRNQPQHF.

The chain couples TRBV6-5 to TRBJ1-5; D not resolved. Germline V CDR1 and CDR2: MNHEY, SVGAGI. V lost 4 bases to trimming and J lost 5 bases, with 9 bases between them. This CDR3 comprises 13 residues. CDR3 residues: CASSSDYYQPQHF. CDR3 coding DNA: TGTGCCAGCAGTTCCGATTACTATCAGCCCCAGCATTTT.

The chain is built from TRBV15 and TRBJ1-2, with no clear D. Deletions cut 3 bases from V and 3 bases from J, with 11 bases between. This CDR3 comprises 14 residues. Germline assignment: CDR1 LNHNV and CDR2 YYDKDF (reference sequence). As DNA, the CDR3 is TGTGCCACCAGCAGCGACCGGGAGGACTATGGCTACACCTTC. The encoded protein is CATSSDREDYGYTF.

The CDR3: CASSLGQGSGETQYF. As DNA, the CDR3 is TGCGCCAGCAGCTTGGGACAGGGAAGCGGTGAGACCCAGTACTTC. The chain employs TRBV5-1 and TRBJ2-5; 7 bases match TRBD1. Losses at the gene ends were 0 bases for V and 5 bases for J; bases not matched to a gene: 7. Germline V gene lookup returns CDR1 SGHRS and CDR2 YFSETQ. The CDR3 consists of 15 residues.

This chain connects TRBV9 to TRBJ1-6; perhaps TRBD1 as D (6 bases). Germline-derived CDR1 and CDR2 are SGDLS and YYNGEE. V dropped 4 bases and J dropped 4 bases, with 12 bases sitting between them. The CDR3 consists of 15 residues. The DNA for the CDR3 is TGTGCCAGCAGCTCAAGAGGGGGATATAATTCACCCCTCCACTTT. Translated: CASSSRGGYNSPLHF.

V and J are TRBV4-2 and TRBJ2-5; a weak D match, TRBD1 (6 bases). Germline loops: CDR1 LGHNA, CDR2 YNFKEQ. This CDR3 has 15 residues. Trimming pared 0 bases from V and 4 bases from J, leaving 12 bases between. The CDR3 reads CASSQDGQWRETQYF. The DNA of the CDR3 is TGTGCCAGCAGCCAAGACGGACAGTGGAGAGAGACCCAGTACTTC.

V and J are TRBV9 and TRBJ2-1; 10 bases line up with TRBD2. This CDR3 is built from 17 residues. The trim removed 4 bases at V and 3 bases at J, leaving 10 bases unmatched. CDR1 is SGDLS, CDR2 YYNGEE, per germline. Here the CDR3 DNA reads TGTGCCAGCAGCTTCCGGTTAGCGGGGGGCCGCTACAATGAGCAGTTCTTC. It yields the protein CASSFRLAGGRYNEQFF.

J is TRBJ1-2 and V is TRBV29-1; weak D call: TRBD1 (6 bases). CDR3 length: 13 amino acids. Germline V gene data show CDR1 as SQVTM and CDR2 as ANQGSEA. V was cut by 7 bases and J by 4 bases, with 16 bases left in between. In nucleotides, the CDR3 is TGCAGCGCTACCCCAGGGGAAAGCTATGGCTACACCTTC. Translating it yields CSATPGESYGYTF.